This T cell receptor (beta chain) appears in the sequencing data of a study of OX40 agonist ivuxolimab in advanced cancers. The wider study: In this trial design, patients received ivuxolimab intravenously at 0.01 to 10 mg/kg every 2 weeks. Of mixed ages from 23 to 79 and averaging around 60 years, the group was almost 85% male. Study results and caveats: There were, on average, more expanded clones in CD8+ T cells than in CD4+.

Of note for this clone: Its antigen remains unknown.

The repertoire was sequenced with immunoSEQ multiplex PCR; TCRdb's copy has only in-frame clones and lacks some. Of 50,000 to 65,000 clones detected, 81% appear once; the ten largest clones hold 1%. The sequence came from an adult with an advanced solid tumor such as melanoma, head and neck, liver or kidney cancer. The sample consisted of CD4+ or CD8+ T cells sorted from blood, taken in a trial of the OX40 agonist ivuxolimab.

The CDR3 is CASSYSLGGTDTQYF. The CDR3 coding sequence is TGTGCCAGCAGTTACTCTTTGGGGGGCACAGATACGCAGTATTTT. This chain links TRBV6-5 with TRBJ2-3; D may be TRBD1 or TRBD2 (5 bases each). CDR3 length: 15 residues. Trimming removed 0 bases from V and 1 base from J, with 8 bases in between. Germline CDR1 reads MNHEY; CDR2 reads SVGAGI.